Detailed here is one T cell receptor beta chain. This specimen belongs to a study of blood T cell repertoires in COVID-19. Clones were read by immunoSEQ multiplex PCR, and TCRdb kept only the in-frame ones, dropping some. The sample includes over 110,000 clones, 80% to 90% of them seen just once. The J segment lost 0 bases and the V segment lost 4 bases, leaving 6 bases of the junction unmatched. There are 18 residues in the CDR3. Germline V lookup: CDR1 SGHNT, CDR2 YYREEE (reference sequence). Material: peripheral blood. The chain combines TRBV5-4 with TRBJ2-6, with TRBD2 identical over 11 bases. The TCR was taken from a man in his 60s with active or convalescent COVID-19. The DNA of the CDR3 is TGTGCCAGCAGCCGGGGACTAGCGGTACTCTCTGGGGCCAACGTCCTGACTTTC. Translation: CASSRGLAVLSGANVLTF.